What follows are 17 T cell receptor beta chains derived from one specimen sequenced in a study of T cells in Graves' hyperthyroidism and ophthalmopathy. Researchers amplified the TCR beta CDR3 regions from RNA transcripts. The TCR CDR3 first-round RT-PCR relied on the HTBI primer set. TCRdb analysed the multiplex PCR reads with MiXCR anew, one entry per CDR3 protein. The repertoire has 400,000 to 600,000 distinct CDR3 sequences, roughly 15% of them found once; the top ten carry roughly 29%. The sample consisted of blood. The receptors derive from a woman in her thirties with Graves' ophthalmopathy.

Comments on this clonotype: A read error is likely, as this CDR3 ends without the conserved phenylalanine or tryptophan. The genes are TRBV24-1 and TRBJ2-5; D might be TRBD2 (6 bases). Trimming took off 10 bases at V and 5 bases at J, with 10 bases between the two ends. The CDR3 is 11 residues long. The germline CDR1 and CDR2 sequences are KGHDR and SFDVKD. In DNA, the CDR3 is TGTGCCACTAGTAGCGGCGAGACCCAGTACCTC. Its protein is CATSSGETQYL.

The chain joins TRBV7-3 to TRBJ2-5; TRBD1 matches at 8 bases. The germline gives CDR1 SGHTA, CDR2 FQGTGA. V shed 4 bases and J 7 bases; nucleotides not matched to a gene: 5. This CDR3 region has 13 residues. Written as DNA, the CDR3 is TGTGCCAGCAGCTCGGGACAGGTGGGGACCCAGTACTTC. This gives the protein CASSSGQVGTQYF.

In its sample, this clonotype was seen many times. The J gene is TRBJ2-3, the V gene TRBV20-1, with TRBD2 matching 8 bases. V dropped 3 bases and J dropped 1; count of bases not matched to a gene: 3. CDR1 and CDR2 from the germline V gene are DFQATT and SNEGSKA (reference sequence). This CDR3 spans 14 amino acids. This chain's CDR3 is CSASKLAGTDTQYF. The DNA of the CDR3 is TGCAGTGCTAGCAAACTAGCGGGCACAGATACGCAGTATTTT.

The sample holds many counts of this clonotype. This chain joins TRBV6-2 or TRBV6-3 and TRBJ2-7; possible D gene TRBD1, 5 bases. This CDR3 is 12 amino acids long. Germline V gene lookup returns CDR1 MNHEY and CDR2 SVGEGT. The germline V and J ends were trimmed by 10 bases and 3 bases, with 13 bases remaining between them. The CDR3 is CATTQTVYEQYF. The DNA for the CDR3 is TGTGCCACTACACAGACAGTCTACGAGCAGTACTTC.

This clonotype was seen only a few times. The V and J genes are TRBV30 and TRBJ2-7, with D maybe TRBD1 (6 bases). The V gene lost 3 bases and the J gene lost 9 bases, with 12 bases spanning the gap. Germline CDR1 reads GTSNPN; CDR2 reads SVGIG (reference sequence). There are 11 residues in the CDR3. The CDR3 nucleotides are TGTGCCTGGAGGACAGGATTTTCGCAGTACTTC. It encodes CAWRTGFSQYF.

The chain recombines TRBV20-1 with TRBJ1-4, with D unclear. V was clipped by 2 bases and J by 7 bases, with 11 bases between them. The CDR3 is 13 residues long. Per the germline V gene, CDR1 is DFQATT and CDR2 is SNEGSKA (reference sequence). The CDR3 DNA reads as TGCAGTGCTAGACAGGCCCTGCGTGAAAAACTGTTTTTT. Its translation is CSARQALREKLFF.

In this sample, this clonotype turned up many times. This rearrangement joins TRBV6-2 or TRBV6-3 to TRBJ2-4; TRBD2 agrees at 13 bases. The CDR3 sequence is 21 residues long. Trimming took 6 bases from V and 1 from J; bases not matched to a gene: 18. Germline lookup yields CDR1 MNHEY and CDR2 SVGEGT. CDR3 sequence reads: CASSYEARLAGGSRAKNIQYF. CDR3 nucleotides: TGTGCCAGCAGCTACGAAGCTCGACTAGCGGGAGGCTCGAGGGCCAAAAACATTCAGTACTTC.

At least ten counts were recorded for this clonotype. V and J are TRBV7-6 and TRBJ2-1; 10 bases line up with TRBD2. The CDR3 extends over 15 amino acids. V dropped 8 bases and J dropped 0; count of bases not matched to a gene: 4. Germline lookup yields CDR1 SGHVS and CDR2 FNYEAQ. The CDR3 reads CASGLAEYSYNEQFF. CDR3 nucleotide sequence: TGTGCCAGCGGACTAGCGGAATACTCCTACAATGAGCAGTTCTTC.

This clonotype has a count of ten or more. This rearrangement joins TRBV5-1 to TRBJ1-1; no firm D call. Germline V CDR1 and CDR2: SGHRS, YFSETQ. V was clipped by 3 bases and J by 4 bases, with 16 bases between them. The CDR3 is 15 residues long. The CDR3 bases are TGCGCCAGCAGCTCCCACAGTCCGGGGATCACTGAAGCTTTCTTT. This codes for CASSSHSPGITEAFF.

This clonotype was counted ten times or more. The CDR3 DNA reads as TGTGCCAGCAGCTTAGATCTAGAAGAGACCCAGTACTTC. Its translation: CASSLDLEETQYF. The J gene is TRBJ2-5, the V gene TRBV7-2, with D unresolved. V shed 1 base and J shed 3 bases, with 6 bases lying between them. There are 13 residues in the CDR3. CDR1 SGHTA and CDR2 FQGNSA come from the germline V gene.

This clonotype was seen at least ten times. This chain uses TRBV7-2 with TRBJ2-5; tentatively, D is TRBD1 or TRBD2 (5 bases each). The CDR3 has 15 amino acids. Deletions cut 8 bases from V and 3 bases from J, with 19 bases between. Germline CDR1 is SGHTA and CDR2 is FQGNSA. CDR3 DNA sequence: TGTGCCAGCGGAAATCCGGGACGGAAAAAAGAGACCCAGTACTTC. Its protein product is CASGNPGRKKETQYF.

This clonotype was counted a few times. The chain couples TRBV19 to TRBJ1-2, with 7 bases aligning to TRBD1. The V gene end was trimmed by 8 bases and the J gene end by 5 bases; junction bases not matched to a gene: 17. Germline V gene lookup returns CDR1 LNHDA and CDR2 SQIVND (reference sequence). The CDR3 runs 16 residues. The CDR3 nucleotides are TGTGCCAGTTACCGGGACAGCAGCTTAAATTCTTATGGCTACACCTTC. This encodes CASYRDSSLNSYGYTF.

This clonotype was counted at least ten times. The chain uses TRBV20-1 and TRBJ2-3, with 8 positions matching TRBD2. Germline V lookup: CDR1 DFQATT, CDR2 SNEGSKA (reference sequence). This CDR3 region has 19 residues. J lost 4 bases, V lost 1 base, and 19 bases had no gene match. The CDR3 DNA is TGCAGTGCTAGAGCGGGGGTTGTTGAGCGGGAGATCCTCCCAGATACGCAGTATTTT. Translating it yields CSARAGVVEREILPDTQYF.

This clonotype was counted only a few times. The gene calls are TRBV20-1 and TRBJ1-5, with no clear D. V lost 8 bases to trimming and J lost 5 bases, with 16 bases between them. The V gene's germline CDR1 is DFQATT and CDR2 SNEGSKA (reference sequence). This CDR3 is built from 13 residues. CDR3 protein: CSTVRAGDQPQHF. The CDR3 bases are TGCAGTACCGTACGGGCCGGAGATCAGCCCCAGCATTTT.

This clonotype was counted at least ten times. This sequence joins TRBV4-3 and TRBJ2-7, with no clear D. Trimming pared 4 bases from V and 2 bases from J, leaving 18 bases between. The CDR3 runs 16 residues. Germline V CDR1 and CDR2: LGHNA, YSLEER. The CDR3: CASSLRYGDGPYEQYF. In nucleotides, the CDR3 is TGCGCCAGCAGCCTAAGGTACGGAGACGGACCCTACGAGCAGTACTTC.

There are many counts of this clonotype. The CDR3: CASSLFAPRTPNEQFF. The DNA for the CDR3 is TGTGCCAGCAGTTTATTCGCCCCAAGGACTCCTAATGAGCAGTTCTTC. The chain recombines TRBV12-3 or TRBV12-4 with TRBJ2-1; maybe TRBD2 (5 bases). The CDR3 has 16 amino acids. V was pared by 2 bases and J by 7 bases, with 18 bases between.

In this sample, this clonotype turned up many times. V usage is TRBV18 and J usage is TRBJ2-5; D ambiguous. V lost 3 bases, J lost 3 bases, and 8 bases lay in between. Germline V gives CDR1 KGHSH, CDR2 LQKENI. The CDR3 length is 13 residues. The CDR3 protein is CASSPLLEETQYF. CDR3 DNA sequence: TGTGCCAGCTCACCGTTACTCGAAGAGACCCAGTACTTC.